Described below is a single TCR beta chain sequence and its context. This record belongs to a study of blood T cell repertoires in COVID-19. The overall study: From the United States, Italy and Spain came samples of acute and convalescent COVID-19.

Between the trimmed V and J ends, which lost 6 bases and 1 base, there was a span of 24 bases. The CDR3 totals 18 residues. CDR1 is SGHAT, CDR2 FQNNGV, per germline. Authors' data handling: Using reference gene primer amplification, nucleated cell counts were estimated. Using immunoSEQ multiplex PCR, the repertoire was profiled, and TCRdb retains in-frame clones only, with some absent. V and J calls plus clone size are reproduced from that table; the DNA served to infer D and trimming. The data show around 140,000 clones, with under 90% seen just once and around 3.9% held by the top ten. The TCR comes from a man aged 45 to 65 in a cohort exposed to, infected with or recovered from COVID-19 (not recorded which). Sample: PBMCs or T cells enriched from blood (not recorded which). V usage is TRBV11-2 and J usage is TRBJ1-2; tentatively, D is TRBD1 (6 bases). CDR3 region: CASRPWTEGVTDNYGYTF. The CDR3 DNA follows: TGTGCCAGCAGACCATGGACAGAGGGAGTGACCGATAACTATGGCTACACCTTC.